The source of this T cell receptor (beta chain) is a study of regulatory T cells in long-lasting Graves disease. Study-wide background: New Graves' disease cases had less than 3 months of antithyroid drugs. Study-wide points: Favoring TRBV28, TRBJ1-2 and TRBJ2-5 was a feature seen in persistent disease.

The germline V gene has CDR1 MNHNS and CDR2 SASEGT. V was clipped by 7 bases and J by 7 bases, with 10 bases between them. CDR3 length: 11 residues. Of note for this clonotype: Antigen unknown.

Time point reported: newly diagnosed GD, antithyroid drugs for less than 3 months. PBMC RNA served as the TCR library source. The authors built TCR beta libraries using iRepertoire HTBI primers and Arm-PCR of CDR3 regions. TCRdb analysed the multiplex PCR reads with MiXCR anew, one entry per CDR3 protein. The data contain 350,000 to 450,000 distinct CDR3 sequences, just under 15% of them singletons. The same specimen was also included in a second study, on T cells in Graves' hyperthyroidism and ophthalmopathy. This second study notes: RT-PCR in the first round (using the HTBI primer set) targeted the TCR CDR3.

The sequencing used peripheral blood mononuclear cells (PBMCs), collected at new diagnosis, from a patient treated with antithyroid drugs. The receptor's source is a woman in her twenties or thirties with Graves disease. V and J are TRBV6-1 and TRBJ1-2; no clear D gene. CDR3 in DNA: TGTGCCAGCACGTTCGGAGGTGGCTACACCTTC. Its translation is CASTFGGGYTF.